These 7 T cell receptor beta chains came from one sample sequenced in a study of blood T cell repertoires in COVID-19. Repertoires were generated with immunoSEQ multiplex PCR, while TCRdb's copy carries only in-frame clones and drops some. The sample has about 82,000 clones, about 85% seen once; the top ten hold under 20%. The material sequenced was peripheral blood. Receptor source: a man older than 75 with active or convalescent COVID-19.

The V and J genes are TRBV25-1 and TRBJ1-2; 7 nucleotides agree with TRBD1. The V and J ends lost 1 base and 8 bases, in that order; junction bases with no gene match: 19. Germline CDR1 is MGHDK and CDR2 is SYGVNS. The length of the CDR3 is 18 residues. CDR3 bases: TGTGCCAGCAGTGAATTCGGAAAGGGGGCTAGGACTGCCGGCGGCTACACCTTC. The encoded protein is CASSEFGKGARTAGGYTF.

This sequence joins TRBV4-1 and TRBJ1-5; 9 bases align to TRBD1. The junction had 13 bases not matched to a gene; V was cut back by 2 bases and J by 2 bases. Germline-derived CDR1 and CDR2 are MGHRA and YSYEKL. CDR3 length: 19 residues. The CDR3 loop is CASSQKRGQGVWGNQPQHF. In DNA, the CDR3 is TGCGCCAGCAGCCAAAAACGGGGACAGGGAGTTTGGGGCAATCAGCCCCAGCATTTT.

DNA of the CDR3: TGCGCCAGCAGCTTGGATAGGGGAGGCAATGAGCAGTTCTTC. It translates to CASSLDRGGNEQFF. This chain uses TRBV5-1 with TRBJ2-1, with a possible D match to TRBD2 (6 bases). The CDR3 is 14 amino acids. CDR1 and CDR2 from the germline V gene are SGHRS and YFSETQ. Trimming stripped 0 bases from V and 6 bases from J, with 10 bases between.

The chain uses TRBV9 and TRBJ2-1, with 8 bases fitting TRBD2. Unmatched junction bases numbered 7, after V lost 0 bases and J lost 2 bases. Germline V lookup: CDR1 SGDLS, CDR2 YYNGEE. This CDR3 contains 17 residues. Here the CDR3 reads CASSVGSGIQTYNEQFF. The CDR3 region has the DNA TGTGCCAGCAGCGTAGGTAGCGGGATTCAGACCTACAATGAGCAGTTCTTC.

This clone came up once. CDR3 in amino acids: CASSLTGGTGELFF. The CDR3 DNA follows: TGCGCCAGCAGTCTGACAGGGGGCACCGGGGAGCTGTTTTTT. The V gene is TRBV5-1, the J gene TRBJ2-2; 9 bases are a match to TRBD1. V dropped 5 bases and J dropped 4; count of bases not matched to a gene: 3. Germline lookup yields CDR1 SGHRS and CDR2 YFSETQ. The CDR3 loop spans 14 amino acids.

The chain has TRBV30 and TRBJ1-5, with 7 bases matching TRBD1. V trimming: 2 bases; J trimming: 3 bases; junction bases outside the gene matches: 1. The CDR3 covers 13 residues. Germline V CDR1 and CDR2: GTSNPN, SVGIG (reference sequence). CDR3 DNA: TGTGCCTGGAGTCAGGGGGTCAATCAGCCCCAGCATTTT. Encoded protein: CAWSQGVNQPQHF.

This clone was counted a single time. The genes are TRBV5-1 and TRBJ2-5, with TRBD1 matching 9 bases. The V gene end was trimmed by 4 bases and the J gene end by 3 bases; junction bases not matched to a gene: 1. The CDR3 is 13 residues long. Per germline, CDR1 SGHRS and CDR2 YFSETQ. DNA of the CDR3: TGCGCCAGCAGCCGGGACAGGGAAGAGACCCAGTACTTC. It codes for CASSRDREETQYF.